The 27 T cell receptor beta chains in this list originate from one sample, sequenced in a study of OX40 agonist ivuxolimab in advanced cancers. Sequencing was performed with immunoSEQ multiplex PCR; in TCRdb, only in-frame clones are kept and a portion is missing. Here the sample spans 80,000 to 95,000 clones, roughly 93% being singletons. Sequencing was performed on CD4+ or CD8+ T cells sorted from blood, taken in a trial of the OX40 agonist ivuxolimab. Receptors were obtained from an adult with an advanced solid tumor such as melanoma, head and neck, liver or kidney cancer.

The chain uses TRBV5-1 and TRBJ1-4, with 7 bases matching TRBD1. CDR3 length equals 15 residues. Trimming cost V 7 bases and J 0 bases; bases outside gene matches: 6. Germline lookup yields CDR1 SGHRS and CDR2 YFSETQ. The CDR3 nucleotides are TGCGCCAGCTCCGGGACAGCTGCAACTAATGAAAAACTGTTTTTT. Translated, it gives CASSGTAATNEKLFF.

The chain recombines TRBV7-2 with TRBJ2-5, with TRBD1 matching over 11 bases. CDR3 length: 17 amino acids. V dropped 1 base and J dropped 1; count of bases not matched to a gene: 5. From germline, CDR1 is SGHTA and CDR2 FQGNSA. The CDR3 DNA reads TGTGCCAGCAGCTTAGTAGGGGGGACAGGGGGCCAAGAGACCCAGTACTTC. Translated: CASSLVGGTGGQETQYF.

The chain is built from TRBV19 and TRBJ2-5, with TRBD2 matching 11 bases. Germline V gene sequence: CDR1 LNHDA, CDR2 SQIVND (reference sequence). V shed 5 bases and J 1 base; nucleotides not matched to a gene: 6. CDR3 length: 16 amino acids. CDR3 sequence: CASSRTSGSAQETQYF. The CDR3 DNA sequence: TGTGCCAGTAGTCGAACTAGCGGGAGCGCCCAAGAGACCCAGTACTTC.

V usage is TRBV7-2 and J usage is TRBJ2-1; a weak D match, TRBD1 (6 bases). Trimming left V 0 bases short and J 4 bases short, with 10 bases between. The CDR3 loop spans 15 amino acids. Germline values: CDR1 SGHTA, CDR2 FQGNSA. This CDR3 is CASSLARGKYNEQFF. DNA for the CDR3: TGTGCCAGCAGCTTAGCCAGGGGAAAGTACAATGAGCAGTTCTTC.

This clone was detected once. The chain employs TRBV10-3 and TRBJ2-7; D gene ambiguous. With 3 bases removed from V and 2 bases from J, the gap between germline ends came to 11 bases. From germline, CDR1 is ENHRY and CDR2 SYGVKD. The CDR3 contains 14 residues. Here the CDR3 DNA reads TGTGCCATCAGTGAATCTGGGTCCCCCTACGAGCAGTACTTC. This codes for CAISESGSPYEQYF.

The chain joins TRBV19 to TRBJ2-7; 12 bases agree with TRBD2. J was trimmed by 6 bases and V by 5 bases; bases with no gene match: 5. CDR3 length: 14 amino acids. CDR1 is LNHDA and CDR2 is SQIVND in the germline V gene (reference sequence). The CDR3 DNA sequence: TGTGCCAGTAGTGTACTAGCGGGAGGTGCCGAGCAGTACTTC. As protein: CASSVLAGGAEQYF.

The rearrangement uses TRBV5-1 and TRBJ1-5, with D possibly matching TRBD1 (6 bases). CDR3 length: 15 amino acids. Trimming cost V 0 bases and J 7 bases, with 14 bases left between them. Germline V gives CDR1 SGHRS, CDR2 YFSETQ. CDR3 nucleotides: TGCGCCAGCAGCTTGGATGGGGGGGGCCACCAGCCCCAGCATTTT. Translated, it gives CASSLDGGGHQPQHF.

This clone was seen only once. The gene calls are TRBV6-5 and TRBJ1-5; 9 bases align to TRBD1. The CDR3 spans 16 residues. Germline CDR1 is MNHEY and CDR2 is SVGAGI. V gave up 0 bases and J gave up 2 bases; unmatched junction bases: 2. DNA of the CDR3: TGTGCCAGCAGTTACTCACGACAGGGGGGCAATCAGCCCCAGCATTTT. The encoded protein is CASSYSRQGGNQPQHF.

V and J are TRBV5-1 and TRBJ2-5, with TRBD2 matching 8 bases. Trimming removed 3 bases from V and 5 bases from J; junction bases left unmatched: 6. The germline gives CDR1 SGHRS, CDR2 YFSETQ. This CDR3 has 14 residues. The DNA for the CDR3 is TGCGCCAGCAGCTCCGGGACTAGGGCGGAGACCCAGTACTTC. The encoded protein is CASSSGTRAETQYF.

This rearrangement joins TRBV28 to TRBJ2-4, with D tentatively TRBD2 (5 bases). V lost 5 bases and J 0 bases, leaving 14 bases between the germline ends. CDR1 and CDR2 from the germline V gene are MDHEN and SYDVKM. The CDR3 contains 16 residues. CDR3 amino acids: CASSHRTGIAKNIQYF. The CDR3 DNA sequence: TGTGCCAGCAGTCACCGGACGGGGATAGCCAAAAACATTCAGTACTTC.

The chain recombines TRBV28 with TRBJ2-7; TRBD1 matches at 11 bases. The CDR3 contains 14 residues. Germline CDR1 MDHEN, CDR2 SYDVKM. The CDR3 nucleotides are TGTGCAATCATTTCGGGGACAGGGGGCTACGAGCAGTACTTC. It codes for CAIISGTGGYEQYF.

The V gene is TRBV2, the J gene TRBJ2-5; D is unresolved. The CDR3 totals 11 residues. The germline gives CDR1 SNHLY, CDR2 FYNNEI. V dropped 6 bases and J dropped 5 bases, with 7 bases sitting between them. CDR3 DNA: TGTGCCAGCAGCCCCCTGGAGACCCAGTACTTC. Translated, it gives CASSPLETQYF.

This clone turned up a few times. CDR3 protein: CSEYRETEAFF. DNA for the CDR3: TGCAGTGAGTACCGGGAGACCGAAGCTTTCTTT. The chain recombines TRBV20-1 with TRBJ1-1; the D is unclear. The CDR3 length is 11 residues. The germline V and J ends were trimmed by 7 bases and 8 bases, with 14 bases remaining between them. Germline CDR1 reads DFQATT; CDR2 reads SNEGSKA (reference sequence).

The V gene is TRBV10-1, the J gene TRBJ2-7; a weak D match, TRBD2 (5 bases). The CDR3 extends over 13 amino acids. Germline V lookup: CDR1 WNHNN, CDR2 SYGVQD (reference sequence). The V and J ends lost 3 bases and 13 bases respectively, with 19 bases between them. This CDR3 reads CASSDITRAPEYF. The CDR3 nucleotides read TGCGCCAGCAGTGATATTACGCGGGCCCCCGAATACTTC.

The chain uses TRBV19 and TRBJ2-3; a weak D match, TRBD2 (7 bases). V lost 8 bases and J lost 3, with 9 bases in between. Germline V gene lookup returns CDR1 LNHDA and CDR2 SQIVND (reference sequence). The CDR3 consists of 12 residues. CDR3 loop: CASGGATDTQYF. CDR3 nucleotides: TGTGCCAGTGGGGGGGCTACAGATACGCAGTATTTT.

The chain couples TRBV6-1 to TRBJ1-4; D may be TRBD1 (5 bases). Deletions cut 8 bases from V and 3 bases from J, with 10 bases between. The CDR3 sequence is 13 residues long. Germline-derived CDR1 and CDR2 are MNHNS and SASEGT. CDR3 loop: CASRRGSNEKLFF. The CDR3 nucleotides read TGTGCCAGCCGGAGGGGTTCTAATGAAAAACTGTTTTTT.

The chain combines TRBV27 with TRBJ2-7, with 8 nucleotides matching TRBD1. The CDR3 contains 16 residues. V was pared by 6 bases and J by 2 bases, with 12 bases of the junction left unmatched. The V gene's germline CDR1 is MNHEY and CDR2 SMNVEV (reference sequence). This chain's CDR3 is CASREHSGTGAYEQYF. DNA of the CDR3: TGTGCCAGCAGAGAACATTCCGGGACAGGAGCCTACGAGCAGTACTTC.

The J gene is TRBJ2-7, the V gene TRBV4-3, with no clear D. CDR1 LGHNA and CDR2 YSLEER come from the germline V gene. CDR3 size: 15 residues. The V and J ends lost 0 bases and 2 bases respectively, with 11 bases between them. The DNA for the CDR3 is TGCGCCAGCAGCCAAGACTGGGATACAGCCTACGAGCAGTACTTC. Translation: CASSQDWDTAYEQYF.

The gene calls are TRBV7-2 and TRBJ2-7; the D gene is possibly TRBD1 (5 bases). Germline V gene data show CDR1 as SGHTA and CDR2 as FQGNSA. The CDR3 spans 14 residues. V dropped 3 bases and J dropped 4 bases, with 13 bases sitting between them. The CDR3 is CASSLTTGSYEQYF. CDR3 bases: TGTGCCAGCAGCTTGACCACAGGTAGTTACGAGCAGTACTTC. Full variable domain (rest looked up from reference TRBV7-2 and TRBJ2-7): GAGVSQSPSNKVTEKGKDVELRCDPISGHTALYWYRQSLGQGLEFLIYFQGNSAPDKSGLPSDRFSAERTGGSVSTLTIQRTQQEDSAVYLCASSLTTGSYEQYFGPGTRLTVT.

CDR3 region: CASRGLAGITDTQYF. DNA for the CDR3: TGCGCCAGCAGGGGACTAGCGGGAATCACAGATACGCAGTATTTT. V usage is TRBV10-2 and J usage is TRBJ2-3; 13 bases agree with TRBD2. Germline-derived CDR1 and CDR2 are WSHSY and SAAADI. The V and J ends lost 6 bases and 2 bases, in that order; junction bases with no gene match: 2. The CDR3 loop spans 15 amino acids.

The chain links TRBV27 to TRBJ1-6; tentative D call: TRBD1 (6 bases). Germline V gene sequence: CDR1 MNHEY, CDR2 SMNVEV (reference sequence). Trimming removed 5 bases at V and 9 bases at J, with 29 bases between. This CDR3 is 19 amino acids long. The CDR3 nucleotides are TGTGCCAGCAGTCATATGCCCACCCACAGGGACTACCCCGGTTCACCCCTCCACTTT. The encoded protein is CASSHMPTHRDYPGSPLHF.

This chain links TRBV7-2 with TRBJ2-1; 9 nucleotides line up with TRBD1. The CDR3 runs 17 residues. Germline trimming cut 2 bases from V and 9 bases from J; bases unmatched to any gene: 14. Germline V gene data show CDR1 as SGHTA and CDR2 as FQGNSA. CDR3 sequence reads: CASSLMGQGSFWGEQFF. The CDR3 DNA is TGTGCCAGCAGCTTAATGGGACAGGGCTCCTTTTGGGGTGAGCAGTTCTTC. Full variable domain (outside the CDR3, taken from reference TRBV7-2 and TRBJ2-1): GAGVSQSPSNKVTEKGKDVELRCDPISGHTALYWYRQSLGQGLEFLIYFQGNSAPDKSGLPSDRFSAERTGGSVSTLTIQRTQQEDSAVYLCASSLMGQGSFWGEQFFGPGTRLTVL.

The J gene is TRBJ1-3, the V gene TRBV6-6; D perhaps matches TRBD1 (5 bases). V was trimmed by 5 bases and J by 1 base, leaving 12 bases between them. The CDR3 extends over 15 amino acids. Per the germline V gene, CDR1 is MNHNY and CDR2 is SVGAGI (reference sequence). The CDR3 reads CASSPPDSSGNTIYF. The DNA of the CDR3 is TGTGCCAGCAGTCCTCCCGACAGTTCTGGAAACACCATATATTTT.

The CDR3 DNA is TGTGCCAGCAGCGATAATTTCGAGCAGTACTTC. Its protein is CASSDNFEQYF. The V and J genes are TRBV9 and TRBJ2-7; no clear D. From germline, CDR1 is SGDLS and CDR2 YYNGEE. V lost 3 bases and J lost 6, with 7 bases in between. CDR3 length: 11 amino acids.

This clone was seen just once. The chain carries TRBV10-1 and TRBJ2-7; tentatively, D is TRBD2 (5 bases). CDR1 is WNHNN and CDR2 is SYGVQD in the germline V gene (reference sequence). Trimming took 6 bases from V and 6 from J, leaving 12 bases between them. This CDR3 has 12 amino acids. CDR3 bases: TGCGCCAGCAGCCGCTCCCGGGGCGAGCAGTACTTC. Encoded protein: CASSRSRGEQYF.

V is TRBV7-3 and J is TRBJ1-5; D remains ambiguous. V was trimmed by 1 base and J by 5 bases, leaving 6 bases between them. Germline values: CDR1 SGHTA, CDR2 FQGTGA. CDR3 length equals 13 residues. As DNA, the CDR3 is TGTGCCAGCAGCTTAAACAGAGATCAGCCCCAGCATTTT. Encoded protein: CASSLNRDQPQHF.

The count of this clone is one. The V call is TRBV5-1, the J call TRBJ2-1; D remains unclear. V lost 2 bases and J 3 bases, leaving 12 bases between the germline ends. The length of the CDR3 is 15 residues. Germline V CDR1 and CDR2: SGHRS, YFSETQ. CDR3 nucleotides: TGCGCCAGCAGCTTCGATAACGCAAACTACAATGAGCAGTTCTTC. This gives the protein CASSFDNANYNEQFF.